Below, 2 T cell receptor beta chains from the same sample are listed, as sequenced in a study of siplizumab effects on memory and regulatory T cells. Repertoires were generated with immunoSEQ multiplex PCR, while TCRdb's copy carries only in-frame clones and drops some. The profile shows around 95,000 clones, approximately 94% of them singletons. The sequenced sample consisted of non-Treg CD4+ T cells sorted from blood. The receptors shown here come from a human donor in good health.

CDR3 sequence reads: CASSLVLADNEQFF. Here the CDR3 DNA reads TGTGCCAGCAGCTTAGTCCTAGCGGACAATGAGCAGTTCTTC. V gene TRBV11-2 combines with J gene TRBJ2-1, with 7 bases matching TRBD2. J lost 5 bases, V lost 1 base, and 2 bases had no gene match. In germline, CDR1 is SGHAT, CDR2 FQNNGV. This CDR3 has 14 residues.

The chain combines TRBV6-6 with TRBJ2-1; 10 bases align to TRBD2. V shed 4 bases, J shed 4 bases, and the junction held 1 base outside the gene matches. This CDR3 has 14 residues. Germline CDR1 and CDR2: MNHNY and SVGAGI (reference sequence). CDR3 region: CASSLAGGYNEQFF. DNA for the CDR3: TGTGCCAGCAGTTTAGCGGGAGGATACAATGAGCAGTTCTTC.